This T cell receptor (beta chain) was identified in a study of breast tumors, draining lymph nodes, adjacent tissues. General study results and limits: Findings are consistent with lymph node origin and intratumoral expansion of most tumor T cells. Compared with lymph nodes, tumors were less diverse; compared with nontumor tissue, more.

TCRdb used MiXCR to reprocess the multiplex PCR reads, holding one entry per CDR3 protein. The sample lists approximately 140,000 distinct CDR3 sequences; 32% were seen once. Axillary draining lymph nodes of breast cancer patients supplied the node samples. This clonotype was found many times. Its antigen is currently unknown. The CDR3 covers 18 residues. V was clipped by 0 bases and J by 5 bases; unmatched bases: 16. Germline CDR1 is SQVTM and CDR2 is ANQGSEA. The sample comprised axillary lymph node tissue. V gene TRBV29-1 combines with J gene TRBJ1-2; 9 bases are shared with TRBD1. The sequence derives from a female donor with breast cancer. Some clones in this sample may be carry-over from other donors' samples. CDR3 sequence reads: CSVEDPRMGQGGHYGYTF. The CDR3 region has the DNA TGCAGCGTTGAAGACCCCCGTATGGGACAGGGCGGGCATTATGGCTACACCTTC.